What follows is one T cell receptor beta chain and its context. Germline lookup yields CDR1 SGHRS and CDR2 YFSETQ. The junction had 6 bases not matched to a gene; V was cut back by 4 bases and J by 4 bases. The CDR3 contains 15 residues. The entry originates in a study of blood T cell repertoires in COVID-19. Clones were read by immunoSEQ multiplex PCR, and TCRdb kept only the in-frame ones, dropping some. The sample yields fewer than 400,000 clones, approximately 91% seen once. Symptom resolution, clearance, or two negative PCRs marked donors in Cohort 3 as recovered. This chain connects TRBV5-1 to TRBJ1-2, with 11 positions matching TRBD1. The sequenced sample was PBMCs or T cells enriched from blood (not recorded which). The sequence derives from a man aged 60-69 years who had recovered from COVID-19. The CDR3 loop reads CASSPGQGAGYGYTF. The CDR3 region has the DNA TGCGCCAGCAGCCCCGGACAGGGGGCCGGCTATGGCTACACCTTC.